One sample yielded the 25 T cell receptor beta chains listed below, sequenced in a study of blood T cell repertoires in COVID-19. Sequenced by immunoSEQ multiplex PCR; TCRdb stores in-frame clones only, minus some. This sample yields 120,000 to 150,000 clones, of which roughly 80% are seen a single time; over 7% belongs to the top ten. Input material: peripheral blood. These receptors were collected from a man aged 45-65 years with active or convalescent COVID-19.

The rearrangement joins TRBV27 to TRBJ2-3, with D unresolved. The germline gives CDR1 MNHEY, CDR2 SMNVEV (reference sequence). V lost 6 bases to trimming and J lost 1 base, with 8 bases between them. There are 13 residues in the CDR3. CDR3 in DNA: TGTGCCAGCAGGCCCACTGGCACAGATACGCAGTATTTT. This gives the protein CASRPTGTDTQYF.

The rearrangement links TRBV30 to TRBJ2-1; a possible D gene is TRBD2 (5 bases). Germline loops: CDR1 GTSNPN, CDR2 SVGIG (reference sequence). Trimming pared 0 bases from V and 3 bases from J, leaving 15 bases between. The CDR3 sequence is 16 residues long. The CDR3 sequence is CAWSVRGAEVYNEQFF. CDR3 coding DNA: TGTGCCTGGAGTGTACGGGGAGCGGAGGTCTACAATGAGCAGTTCTTC.

This chain connects TRBV4-1 to TRBJ2-7; the match to TRBD2 covers 8 bases. The CDR3 sequence is 14 residues long. From germline, CDR1 is MGHRA and CDR2 YSYEKL. V dropped 2 bases and J dropped 3; count of bases not matched to a gene: 3. The CDR3 here is CASSQSGGDYEQYF. The DNA of the CDR3 is TGCGCCAGCAGCCAATCGGGAGGGGACTACGAGCAGTACTTC.

The chain carries TRBV6-4 and TRBJ1-1; TRBD1 aligns across 8 bases. J gave up 9 bases and V 6 bases, and 12 bases lay outside the gene matches. The CDR3 loop spans 14 amino acids. Germline lookup yields CDR1 MRHNA and CDR2 SNTAGT. The CDR3 is CASREQTGAVQAFF. The DNA of the CDR3 is TGTGCCAGCAGGGAGCAGACAGGGGCCGTCCAAGCTTTCTTT.

V usage is TRBV6-1 and J usage is TRBJ2-1; 9 bases fit TRBD1. Germline CDR1 is MNHNS and CDR2 is SASEGT. V trimming: 1 base; J trimming: 8 bases; junction bases outside the gene matches: 6. This CDR3 is 15 amino acids long. The CDR3, as DNA: TGTGCCAGCAGTGAAGTAACAGGGGGCTGGGATGAGCAGTTCTTC. Protein sequence: CASSEVTGGWDEQFF.

This chain links TRBV5-4 with TRBJ1-3, with TRBD1 identical over 8 bases. The CDR3 sequence is 15 residues long. J lost 4 bases, V lost 4 bases, and 7 bases had no gene match. The germline V gene has CDR1 SGHNT and CDR2 YYREEE (reference sequence). The CDR3 sequence is CASSTTGAGGNTIYF. DNA for the CDR3: TGTGCCAGCAGCACGACAGGGGCCGGAGGAAACACCATATATTTT.

For this clone: This may arise from a read error, as a much more abundant clone is one base away. The rearrangement uses TRBV11-1 and TRBJ2-1; 13 bases are a match to TRBD2. Per the germline V gene, CDR1 is SGHAT and CDR2 is FQDESV (reference sequence). This CDR3 has 14 amino acids. V lost 5 bases, J lost 5 bases, and 0 bases stayed unmatched. CDR3: CASSGLAGDNEQFF. For the CDR3, the DNA is TGTGCCAGCAGCGGACTAGCGGGGGACAATGAGCAGTTCTTC.

The chain combines TRBV9 with TRBJ2-3, with a tentative D call TRBD1 (6 bases). The CDR3 has 15 residues. Trimming stripped 4 bases from V and 6 bases from J, with 18 bases between. CDR1 is SGDLS and CDR2 is YYNGEE in the germline V gene. CDR3 protein: CASSPWDILADTQYF. In DNA, the CDR3 is TGTGCCAGCAGCCCCTGGGACATCCTGGCCGATACGCAGTATTTT. Full variable domain (rest looked up from reference TRBV9 and TRBJ2-3): DSGVTQTPKHLITATGQRVTLRCSPRSGDLSVYWYQQSLDQGLQFLIQYYNGEERAKGNILERFSAQQFPDLHSELNLSSLELGDSALYFCASSPWDILADTQYFGPGTRLTVL.

This rearrangement joins TRBV11-3 to TRBJ2-3; no clear D. V dropped 3 bases and J dropped 5 bases, with 9 bases sitting between them. The CDR3 is made up of 13 amino acids. Germline V CDR1 and CDR2: SGHNT, YENEEA. The CDR3 DNA follows: TGTGCCAGCAGCTTGGAGATGGAAGATACGCAGTATTTT. As protein: CASSLEMEDTQYF.

Comment on this clone: This likely reflects a read error, since a far larger clone is one base away. CDR3 residues: CASSPRGSGDYEQYF. The CDR3, as DNA: TGTGCCAGCAGCCCCCGGGGTAGCGGGGACTACGAGCAGTACTTC. The gene calls are TRBV13 and TRBJ2-7; TRBD2 agrees at 8 bases. The germline V gene encodes CDR1 PRHDT and CDR2 FYEKMQ (reference sequence). The CDR3 is 15 amino acids. After removal of 5 bases from V and 3 bases from J, the junction contained 9 bases not matched to a gene.

This clone was observed a few times. V gene TRBV18 combines with J gene TRBJ1-5; 7 bases line up with TRBD1. Germline trimming cut 6 bases from V and 7 bases from J; bases unmatched to any gene: 18. The CDR3 has 17 amino acids. The germline CDR1 and CDR2 sequences are KGHSH and LQKENI. DNA of the CDR3: TGTGCCAGCTCGCCGATCCCCGTGGCAGGGGGAAACCAGCCCCAGCATTTT. Its translation is CASSPIPVAGGNQPQHF.

The chain combines TRBV19 with TRBJ2-1, with 12 bases identical to TRBD2. The J segment lost 8 bases and the V segment lost 8 bases, leaving 7 bases of the junction unmatched. Germline CDR1 and CDR2: LNHDA and SQIVND (reference sequence). This CDR3 spans 14 amino acids. The CDR3 region is CASAGTSGLDEQFF. DNA of the CDR3: TGTGCCAGTGCTGGGACTAGCGGGTTAGATGAGCAGTTCTTC.

This clone was detected only once. V gene TRBV20-1 combines with J gene TRBJ2-1, with 9 bases identical to TRBD2. Per the germline V gene, CDR1 is DFQATT and CDR2 is SNEGSKA (reference sequence). V shed 3 bases, J shed 1 base, and the junction held 7 bases outside the gene matches. This CDR3 has 16 residues. The CDR3 protein is CSASGGTSRSYNEQFF. CDR3 DNA sequence: TGCAGTGCTAGTGGAGGGACTAGCAGGTCCTACAATGAGCAGTTCTTC.

V usage is TRBV6-5 and J usage is TRBJ2-7, with TRBD2 as a possible D gene (5 bases). The CDR3 sequence is 16 residues long. V gave up 3 bases and J gave up 6 bases, with 21 bases separating them. Germline lookup yields CDR1 MNHEY and CDR2 SVGAGI. DNA of the CDR3: TGTGCCAGCAGTTATGGCCAGTTCCCTCGGAGGATCGAGCAGTACTTC. It specifies CASSYGQFPRRIEQYF.

This clone was recorded a few times. The V gene is TRBV28, the J gene TRBJ1-4; D ambiguous. CDR1 is MDHEN, CDR2 SYDVKM, per germline. The V end lost 3 bases, the J end lost 8 bases, and 16 bases lay between the germline ends. The CDR3 consists of 15 residues. CDR3 amino acids: CASSFSEWRSEKLFF. CDR3 DNA: TGTGCCAGCAGTTTTTCCGAATGGCGGTCGGAAAAACTGTTTTTT.

This chain joins TRBV9 and TRBJ2-7; tentative D call: TRBD1 (5 bases). The CDR3 spans 15 residues. Trimming pared 4 bases from V and 5 bases from J, leaving 19 bases between. Germline lookup yields CDR1 SGDLS and CDR2 YYNGEE. CDR3 nucleotide sequence: TGTGCCAGCAGCCCCTATGGCAGGGAATTGAACGAGCAGTACTTC. It codes for CASSPYGRELNEQYF. Combining the CDR3 with reference TRBV9 and TRBJ2-7 gives the whole variable domain DSGVTQTPKHLITATGQRVTLRCSPRSGDLSVYWYQQSLDQGLQFLIQYYNGEERAKGNILERFSAQQFPDLHSELNLSSLELGDSALYFCASSPYGRELNEQYFGPGTRLTVT.

The chain links TRBV5-6 to TRBJ2-7, with 7 bases that match TRBD2. Unmatched junction bases numbered 5, after V lost 2 bases and J lost 0 bases. The CDR3 spans 15 residues. Germline assignment: CDR1 SGHDT and CDR2 YYEEEE. CDR3 coding DNA: TGTGCCAGCAGCTTTGGGGGGGTTAGCTCCTACGAGCAGTACTTC. Protein product: CASSFGGVSSYEQYF.

The sample holds a few counts of this clone. The genes are TRBV28 and TRBJ2-1; D ambiguous. This CDR3 region has 16 residues. CDR1 is MDHEN, CDR2 SYDVKM, per germline. V was cut by 6 bases and J by 0 bases, with 15 bases left in between. The CDR3 bases are TGTGCCAGCAGACCAGACGGTGGGCCCTCCTACAATGAGCAGTTCTTC. It codes for CASRPDGGPSYNEQFF.

This chain links TRBV2 with TRBJ1-2; TRBD1 aligns across 7 bases. The CDR3 runs to 12 residues. With V trimmed by 6 bases and J by 6 bases, 4 bases remained unmatched. Germline-derived CDR1 and CDR2 are SNHLY and FYNNEI. The DNA for the CDR3 is TGTGCCAGCAGCACAGGGGTGCATGGCTACACCTTC. This gives the protein CASSTGVHGYTF. The whole variable domain, remainder taken from reference TRBV2 and TRBJ1-2, is EPEVTQTPSHQVTQMGQEVILRCVPISNHLYFYWYRQILGQKVEFLVSFYNNEISEKSEIFDDQFSVERPDGSNFTLKIRSTKLEDSAMYFCASSTGVHGYTFGSGTRLTVV.

The CDR3: CASSPPSGAYEQYF. As DNA, the CDR3 is TGTGCCAGCAGTCCTCCTAGCGGAGCCTACGAGCAGTACTTC. V gene TRBV28 combines with J gene TRBJ2-7; 7 positions match TRBD2. The CDR3 is made up of 14 amino acids. CDR1 and CDR2 from the germline V gene are MDHEN and SYDVKM. The ends lost 5 bases at V and 2 bases at J; junction bases unmatched: 6.

The gene calls are TRBV19 and TRBJ1-1; D is possibly TRBD1 (5 bases). The CDR3 sequence is 14 residues long. The ends were cut back, 7 bases at V and 1 base at J, with 13 bases in the middle. CDR1 and CDR2 (germline): LNHDA, SQIVND (reference sequence). CDR3 amino acids: CASTYRTGNTEAFF. The CDR3 DNA is TGTGCCAGTACCTACAGGACGGGGAACACTGAAGCTTTCTTT.

As DNA, the CDR3 is TGTGCCAGCAGCTTATTCTCAGGGGGACGGATAACCACAGATACGCAGTATTTT. As protein: CASSLFSGGRITTDTQYF. The V gene is TRBV7-3, the J gene TRBJ2-3, with 7 bases lining up with TRBD1. Germline V gene data show CDR1 as SGHTA and CDR2 as FQGTGA. The CDR3 length is 18 residues. Germline trimming cut 2 bases from V and 2 bases from J; bases unmatched to any gene: 13.

J is TRBJ1-6 and V is TRBV27; D ambiguous. V lost 3 bases to trimming and J lost 7 bases, with 7 bases between them. The CDR3 has 13 amino acids. CDR1 and CDR2 (germline): MNHEY, SMNVEV (reference sequence). In nucleotides, the CDR3 is TGTGCCAGCAGTTTCTTGAGGAATTCACCCCTCCACTTT. Its protein is CASSFLRNSPLHF.

Many counts were recorded for this clone. The rearrangement links TRBV28 to TRBJ2-5; D may be TRBD2 (5 bases). Trimming left V 11 bases short and J 5 bases short, with 18 bases between. The CDR3 length is 13 residues. Germline V CDR1 and CDR2: MDHEN, SYDVKM. The CDR3 is CAGGSGNGETQYF. The CDR3 DNA is TGTGCCGGCGGGTCGGGAAACGGGGAGACCCAGTACTTC.

This clone appeared once. The chain is built from TRBV21-1 and TRBJ2-1; TRBD2, the table's D call, was not compared with the DNA. TRBV21-1 is recorded as a pseudogene. The CDR3 consists of 16 residues. The CDR3 nucleotides read TGTGCCAGCAGCAACGCGGCGGGAGCAAGGGGCAATGAGCAGTTCTTC. Translation: CASSNAAGARGNEQFF.